The rows below give T cell receptor beta chains drawn from one sample of a study of CD8 T cells in ankylosing spondylitis. TCRdb re-called the 5' RACE reads through MiXCR, storing one row per CDR3 protein. The sample records about 240,000 distinct CDR3 sequences, over 9.5% being singletons. Input material: blood, either unsorted or a sorted T cell fraction (not recorded which). The source is a male donor with ankylosing spondylitis or in good health (not recorded which). Each CDR3 is given with its conserved first and last residue. A D gene is named only where the DNA matches it firmly.

D | J | V | CDR3
. | TRBJ2-1 | TRBV5-1 | CASSLPGPHNEQFF
TRBD1 | TRBJ1-4 | TRBV25-1 | CASSRREGTGATNEKLFF
TRBD2 | TRBJ2-7 | TRBV6-2/TRBV6-3 | CASSYPYTAGTSGALGLDEQYF
. | TRBJ1-2 | TRBV20-1 | CSAAQSDADGCTF
TRBD2 | TRBJ2-1 | TRBV20-1 | CSAKAGLAGVLSYNEQFF
TRBD1 | TRBJ2-5 | TRBV10-3 | CAISESKDRAQETQYF
. | TRBJ1-5 | TRBV30 | CALGISSNQPQHF
. | TRBJ2-5 | TRBV7-9 | CASSLKPYRESGETQYF
. | TRBJ2-1 | TRBV6-5 | CASSYRYESRIYNEQFF
. | TRBJ2-1 | TRBV5-1 | CASSLQVLQRGNEQFF
. | TRBJ1-2 | TRBV12-3/TRBV12-4 | CASSLDQGNYGYTF
. | TRBJ2-3 | TRBV27 | CASSLSSENTQYF
. | TRBJ2-7 | TRBV7-9 | CASSLGGGGSDYEQYF
TRBD1 | TRBJ1-4 | TRBV20-1 | CSAPTPRQGGEKLFF
TRBD2 | TRBJ2-1 | TRBV5-4 | CASSFASGNVYEQFF
TRBD2 | TRBJ2-7 | TRBV7-2 | CASSLLAGPLSYEQYF
TRBD1 | TRBJ1-4 | TRBV12-3/TRBV12-4 | CASRRRSGTGGDNEKLFF
TRBD2 | TRBJ2-1 | TRBV7-8 | CASSSGLAGPYNEQFF
. | TRBJ2-1 | TRBV21-1 | CASLGDIRGNEQFF
TRBD2 | TRBJ2-3 | TRBV20-1 | CSARLRTSGRDTQYF
. | TRBJ2-5 | TRBV15 | CATSRSAGVGETQYF
TRBD1 | TRBJ1-1 | TRBV2 | CASRGRTGTTEAFF
. | TRBJ1-1 | TRBV12-3/TRBV12-4 | CASSLGPEGTEAFF
. | TRBJ2-1 | TRBV20-1 | CSASPPEGGQFF
. | TRBJ2-1 | TRBV7-2 | CASSQGPNTYNEQFF
. | TRBJ1-1 | TRBV30 | CAWSVQWTPMNTEAFF
. | TRBJ2-3 | TRBV5-6 | CASSLVQVGADTQYF
TRBD1 | TRBJ1-2 | TRBV10-3 | CAISETGQSYGYTF
. | TRBJ2-3 | TRBV5-1 | CASSFAPDGRGTQYF
TRBD1 | TRBJ1-2 | TRBV20-1 | CSATRTGHGYTF
. | TRBJ1-2 | TRBV5-6 | CASSNSYGYTF
TRBD2 | TRBJ2-1 | TRBV7-9 | CASSSGLADYNEQFF
. | TRBJ2-1 | TRBV5-1 | CASSLAGGGGEYNEQFF
TRBD2 | TRBJ2-1 | TRBV12-3/TRBV12-4 | CASNPGSSGKNEQFF
. | TRBJ2-1 | TRBV3-1 | CASSHVQGGDEQFF
. | TRBJ2-7 | TRBV27 | CASSTASRLVFHEQYF
. | TRBJ2-3 | TRBV20-1 | CSARAFTQYF
. | TRBJ1-1 | TRBV30 | CAGVGRMNTEAFF
. | TRBJ2-5 | TRBV20-1 | CSARPRGLLYQETQYF
. | TRBJ2-3 | TRBV6-5 | CASSYSRPADTQYF
. | TRBJ2-1 | TRBV10-3 | CAIRGGNNEQFF
. | TRBJ1-6 | TRBV2 | CASRGAGTPTNSPLHF
TRBD2 | TRBJ2-1 | TRBV7-9 | CASSSEGTSAIYNEQFF
TRBD2 | TRBJ2-1 | TRBV5-1 | CASSFRTSDYNEQFF
. | TRBJ1-4 | TRBV7-9 | CASSLRRVTNEKLFF
. | TRBJ1-3 | TRBV7-9 | CASSSRSGNTIYF
. | TRBJ2-7 | TRBV20-1 | CSAEVGNYEQYF
. | TRBJ2-2 | TRBV3-1 | CASSQAGANGELFF
TRBD1 | TRBJ1-5 | TRBV3-1 | CASSPGQSFLQPQHF
. | TRBJ2-3 | TRBV5-1 | CASSLESAGRVGDTQYF
TRBD2 | TRBJ2-5 | TRBV4-1 | CASSQDHGGAGETQYF
TRBD1 | TRBJ2-1 | TRBV5-1 | CASSAGQVFNEQFF
. | TRBJ2-3 | TRBV4-1 | CASSQDWRDTQYF